The present entry profiles one T cell receptor (beta chain) with its context. What it recognizes is unknown. Documented treatment: roughly 10-day PBMC culture with coronavirus spike peptide pools or control peptides (ViraFEST assay). ViraFEST expanded antigen-specific T cells with peptide pools, then sequenced TCRs. Oncomine TCR Beta short-read sequencing was applied to DNA from cultured CD4+ T cells. Cultured CD4+ T cells were the source of extracted genomic DNA. TCRdb passed the PCR reads through MiXCR, listing each CDR3 protein once. The table includes over 10,000 distinct CDR3 sequences, over 30% detected once. The V gene's germline CDR1 is KGHSH and CDR2 LQKENI. The CDR3 covers 13 residues. V gave up 3 bases and J gave up 6 bases; unmatched junction bases: 3. This specimen comes from a study of vaccination and CD4 T cells after COVID-19. About the study: Comprising six males and four females, the convalescent participants counted two Hispanic individuals among them.

Whole-study findings and limits: The median count of SARS-CoV-2-reactive clonotypes rose from approximately 21 to 40, not significantly.

The specimen sequenced was cultured CD4+ T cells from blood. The V gene is TRBV18, the J gene TRBJ1-2, with TRBD1 matching over 8 bases. This clonotype was sampled from a human donor with COVID-19. CDR3 bases: TGTGCCAGCTCACCTCAGGGGGCGGATGGCTACACCTTC. Translating it yields CASSPQGADGYTF.